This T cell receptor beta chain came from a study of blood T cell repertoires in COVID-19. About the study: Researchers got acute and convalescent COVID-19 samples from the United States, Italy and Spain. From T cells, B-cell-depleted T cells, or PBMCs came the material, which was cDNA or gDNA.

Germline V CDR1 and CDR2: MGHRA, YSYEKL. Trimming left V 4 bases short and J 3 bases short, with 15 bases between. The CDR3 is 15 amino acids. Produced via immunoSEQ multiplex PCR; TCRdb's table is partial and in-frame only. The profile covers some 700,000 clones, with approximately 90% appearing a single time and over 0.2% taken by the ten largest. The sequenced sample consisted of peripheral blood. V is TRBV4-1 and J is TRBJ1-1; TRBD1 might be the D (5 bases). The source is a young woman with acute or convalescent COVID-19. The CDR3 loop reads CASSLGGAADTEAFF. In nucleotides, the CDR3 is TGCGCCAGCAGCCTGGGTGGGGCCGCGGACACTGAAGCTTTCTTT.